This is a list of T cell receptor beta chains from one sample in a study of metastatic and nonmetastatic thyroid tumors. TCRdb reprocessed the PCR reads using MiXCR. Counted here are about 23,000 clones, approximately 20% occurring once; the ten biggest clones make up 6% to 9.5%. Source material: blood. The source of these receptors is a female donor with papillary thyroid cancer or a benign thyroid nodule (not recorded which). Some clones in this sample may be carry-over from other donors' samples. CDR3s include the opening cysteine and the closing phenylalanine or tryptophan. The D gene is left open where the match is weak. Not every row has a clone size; where given, it reads once, few, many or a size class.

.	.	TRBV20-1	TRBJ2-3	TGCAGTGCGGAACGGTTCACAGATATGCAGTATTTT	CSAERFTDMQYF
many	.	TRBV20-1	TRBJ1-1	TGCAGTGCTAGAGCGGGCAACCAGAACACTGAAGCTTTCTTT	CSARAGNQNTEAFF
.	TRBD2	TRBV4-1	TRBJ2-7	TGCGCCAGCAGCCAAGATCGGGGGACTAACGAGCAGTACTTC	CASSQDRGTNEQYF
.	.	TRBV20-1	TRBJ2-2	TGCAGTGCTAGAGATCGTGCGCTGCCACTGGACTCCGGGGAGCTGTTTTTT	CSARDRALPLDSGELFF
.	TRBD1	TRBV6-1	TRBJ2-2	TGTGCCAGCAGTAGGGGGCCAAACACCGGGGAGCTGTTTTTT	CASSRGPNTGELFF
many	.	TRBV5-1	TRBJ1-2	TGCGCCAGCAGCTTGACGCTTAGGGATGGCTACACCTTC	CASSLTLRDGYTF
many	.	TRBV20-1	TRBJ2-1	TGCAGTGCTAGAGCTATGGCCCTCTCCTACAATGAGCAGTTCTTC	CSARAMALSYNEQFF
many	TRBD2	TRBV3-1	TRBJ2-1	TGTGCCAGCAGCCAAGAGGGGGGGGTTTTCGAGCAGTTCTTC	CASSQEGGVFEQFF
many	TRBD2	TRBV15	TRBJ2-1	TGTGCCACCAGCAGAGATAGGAGCCGGGAGGGACACAATGAGCAGTTCTTC	CATSRDRSREGHNEQFF
many	.	TRBV20-1	TRBJ2-4	TGCAGTGCTGAGGGGGTAGAAGGGGACATTCAGTACTTC	CSAEGVEGDIQYF
.	.	TRBV7-8	TRBJ1-1	TGTGCCAGCAGCTTCCCCGGTGAGGAAGCTTTCTTT	CASSFPGEEAFF
many	TRBD2	TRBV6-4	TRBJ2-2	TGTGCCACAACTCCCGAAGCGGGAGCGGGCGGGGAGCTGTTTTTT	CATTPEAGAGGELFF
.	.	TRBV6-1	TRBJ2-7	TGTGCCAGCAGCCGAGAACCTCGAGAGGTTCTCTTC	CASSREPREVLF
few	.	TRBV2	TRBJ2-2	TGTGCCAGCGCATGGTTGAAAGGCGGTGAGCTGTTTTTT	CASAWLKGGELFF
medium-sized	TRBD2	TRBV28	TRBJ2-7	TGTGCCAGCGGGACCCTAGCGGGAGTTTACGAGCAGTACTTC	CASGTLAGVYEQYF
many	.	TRBV20-1	TRBJ2-3	TGCAGTGCTAGAGTTAATGGAGTGACGCAGTATTTT	CSARVNGVTQYF
many	TRBD2	TRBV28	TRBJ2-3	TGTGCCAGCAGTCAGCGTGCAGCGGGGGAGGAAGATACGCAGTATTTT	CASSQRAAGEEDTQYF
few	.	TRBV4-3	TRBJ2-5	TGCGCCAGCAGCCAAGAAACGGGTGGGGGGCAAGAGACCCAGTACTTC	CASSQETGGGQETQYF
.	.	TRBV6-1	TRBJ2-1	TGTGCCAGCCGTCGACGTAAGTCCGGCTACAATCAGCAGGTCTTC	CASRRRKSGYNQQVF
many	.	TRBV7-9	TRBJ2-1	TGTGCCAGCAGCCTAGGAGGGGATCATGAGCAGTTCTTC	CASSLGGDHEQFF
few	.	TRBV5-1	TRBJ2-7	TGCGCCAGCACCCCAACTAGTGGGGGGCTTTACGAGCAGTACTTC	CASTPTSGGLYEQYF
many	TRBD1	TRBV6-4	TRBJ2-3	TGTGCCAGCAGTGCGGACAGGGGGGGGGATACGCAGTATTTT	CASSADRGGDTQYF
.	.	TRBV2	TRBJ2-1	TGTGCCAGCAGTGAAATTGGCAGAAGGGTATACTACAATGAGCAGTTCTTC	CASSEIGRRVYYNEQFF
medium-sized	.	TRBV27	TRBJ2-2	TGTGCCAGCACCCTACAGGGTACCGGGGAGCTGTTTTTT	CASTLQGTGELFF
many	.	TRBV20-1	TRBJ1-2	TGCAGTGCTAGAGATCTCCCAGCCTATGGCTACACCTTC	CSARDLPAYGYTF
many	TRBD1	TRBV6-1	TRBJ1-4	TGTGCCAGCAGTGAACCACCGGGACAGCCTGAAAAACTGTTTTTT	CASSEPPGQPEKLFF
many	TRBD2	TRBV2	TRBJ2-3	TGTGCCAGCAGTGAACGGGGACTAGCGGGAGGTTTGGGGGGCACAGATACGCAGTATTTT	CASSERGLAGGLGGTDTQYF
.	.	TRBV11-2	TRBJ2-3	TGTGCCAGCAGCCTATGTGTGGGGGGCACAGATACGCAGTATTTT	CASSLCVGGTDTQYF
.	.	TRBV7-3	TRBJ2-7	TGTGCCAGCAGCTTAACCCCCTTAACCGAGCAGTACTTC	CASSLTPLTEQYF
many	.	TRBV2	TRBJ1-4	TGTGCCAGCAGTGAGGGCAGGGATTCTGAAAAACTGTTTTTT	CASSEGRDSEKLFF
.	.	TRBV27	TRBJ1-1	TGTGCCAGCAGCCCCGATCCTTACCTTAAGGCTTTCTTT	CASSPDPYLKAFF
many	TRBD2	TRBV5-1	TRBJ2-3	TGCGCCAGCACCTATTCGGCGGGGGAAACAGATACGCAGTATTTT	CASTYSAGETDTQYF
few	TRBD1	TRBV6-5	TRBJ1-5	TGTGCCAGCAGTTCGGACAGGGGTCCTTATATCAATCAGCCCCAGCATTTT	CASSSDRGPYINQPQHF
many	.	TRBV3-1	TRBJ2-3	TGTGCCAGCAGCCACCTTACCTCCACAGATACGCAGTATTTT	CASSHLTSTDTQYF
few	.	TRBV28	TRBJ2-7	TGTGCCATCCGTACTATCGACTACGAGCAGTACTTC	CAIRTIDYEQYF
.	.	TRBV7-8	TRBJ1-2	TGTGCCAGCAGCTTAGGGTCAGGGCGGGGCTATGGCTGCACCTTC	CASSLGSGRGYGCTF
medium-sized	.	TRBV6-2/TRBV6-3	TRBJ1-2	TGTGCCAGCAGTCCTGGGGGAAGGTATGGCTACACCTTC	CASSPGGRYGYTF
medium-sized	TRBD2	TRBV6-5	TRBJ2-1	TGTGCCAGCAGTTCTATCGGGACTAGCGGGTACAATGAGCAGTTCTTC	CASSSIGTSGYNEQFF
many	.	TRBV4-2	TRBJ2-2	TGTGCCAGCAGCCAAGAAAGGGCGCCCGGGGAGCTGTTTTTT	CASSQERAPGELFF
.	.	TRBV10-3	TRBJ1-1	TGTGCCATCAGTGATCCTGTTACTGAAGCTTTCTTT	CAISDPVTEAFF
many	.	TRBV18	TRBJ2-3	TGTGCCAGCTCACCGGGAGCGGAGACTAGCACAGATACGCAGTATTTT	CASSPGAETSTDTQYF
many	.	TRBV11-1	TRBJ2-3	TGTGCCAGCAGCTTAGCGGATAGTGGGGGCCCAGATACGCAGTATTTT	CASSLADSGGPDTQYF
medium-sized	.	TRBV7-2	TRBJ2-7	TGTGCCAGCAGCTTAGAAGTCTACGAGCAGTACTTC	CASSLEVYEQYF
many	.	TRBV5-1	TRBJ2-3	TGCGCCAGCAGCTTGGGGGCAGGGGGCACAGATACGCAGTATTTT	CASSLGAGGTDTQYF
few	.	TRBV2	TRBJ2-7	TGTGCCAGCAGTGAACAGGGCATCTCGGGGGAGCAGTACTTC	CASSEQGISGEQYF
many	.	TRBV5-1	TRBJ2-1	TGCGCCAGCAGCGTCGGACCGACCACCCACAATGAGCAGTTCTTC	CASSVGPTTHNEQFF
many	.	TRBV28	TRBJ2-5	TGTGCCAGCAGGGGAGTTGAGACCCAGTACTTC	CASRGVETQYF
many	TRBD1	TRBV5-4	TRBJ2-7	TGTGCCAGCAGCGTCCGGGACAGGGATATTTACGAGCAGTACTTC	CASSVRDRDIYEQYF
many	.	TRBV9	TRBJ1-1	TGTGCCAGCAGCGCCCATGCGGACACTGAAGCTTTCTTT	CASSAHADTEAFF